This T cell receptor (beta chain) originates from a study of identical twins. CDR1 and CDR2 (germline): MNHEY, SVGAGI. The ends were cut back, 4 bases at V and 6 bases at J, with 13 bases in the middle. The CDR3 has 13 amino acids. Comments on this clonotype: The antigen is undetermined.

Study-wide results and limits: Cord blood's abundant beta clonotypes had fewer insertions, unlike memory repertoires.

TCRdb recomputed calls from the 5' RACE reads with MiXCR, one row per CDR3 protein. The sample lists about 340,000 distinct CDR3 sequences, 9% to 15% occurring once. The same sample was also studied in work on yellow fever vaccine responses in identical twins.

Sequenced sample: CD8+ T cells sorted from blood. The chain employs TRBV6-5 and TRBJ2-7, with a tentative D call TRBD1 (5 bases). The origin of this receptor is a woman aged 18-29 years in good health. CDR3 DNA sequence: TGTGCCAGCAGTTCGGACATCGTCGGCGAGCAGTACTTC. Its translation: CASSSDIVGEQYF.